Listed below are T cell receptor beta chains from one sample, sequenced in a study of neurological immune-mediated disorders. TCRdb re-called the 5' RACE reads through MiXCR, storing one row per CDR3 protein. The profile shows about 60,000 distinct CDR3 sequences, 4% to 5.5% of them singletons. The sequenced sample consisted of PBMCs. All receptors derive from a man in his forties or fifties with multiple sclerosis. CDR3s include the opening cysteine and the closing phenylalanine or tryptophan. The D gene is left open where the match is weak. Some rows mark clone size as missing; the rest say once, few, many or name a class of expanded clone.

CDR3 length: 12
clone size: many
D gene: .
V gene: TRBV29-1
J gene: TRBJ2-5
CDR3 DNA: TGCAGCGGACTAGAGGACAGCGAGACCCAGTACTTC
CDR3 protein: CSGLEDSETQYF

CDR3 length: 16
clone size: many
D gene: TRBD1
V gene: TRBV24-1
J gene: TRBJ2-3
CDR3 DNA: TGTGCCACCAGTGATTTGGGACAGGGAACCACAGATACGCAGTATTTT
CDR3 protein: CATSDLGQGTTDTQYF

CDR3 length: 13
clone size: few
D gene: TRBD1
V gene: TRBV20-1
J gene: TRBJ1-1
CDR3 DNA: TGCAGTGCCCGGACAGGGGGCGTTACTGAAGCTTTCTTT
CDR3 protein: CSARTGGVTEAFF

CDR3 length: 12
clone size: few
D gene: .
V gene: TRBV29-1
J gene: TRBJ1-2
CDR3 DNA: TGCAGCGTTGATTGGGGCTCCTATGGCTACACCTTC
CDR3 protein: CSVDWGSYGYTF

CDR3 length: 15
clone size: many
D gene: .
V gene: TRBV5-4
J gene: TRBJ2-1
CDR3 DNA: TGTGCCAGCAGCTTGGGCAGCCACTCCTACAATGAGCAGTTCTTC
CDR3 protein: CASSLGSHSYNEQFF

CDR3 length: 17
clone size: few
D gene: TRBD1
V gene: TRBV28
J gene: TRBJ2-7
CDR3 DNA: TGTGCCAGCAGCCCAATCTGGGAGACAGGGAAGGGCTACGAGCAGTACTTC
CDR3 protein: CASSPIWETGKGYEQYF

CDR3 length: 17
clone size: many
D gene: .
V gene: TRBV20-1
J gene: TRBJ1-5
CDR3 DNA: TGCAGTGCTAGAGAACAGGACAGACCTTATAGCAATCAGCCCCAGCATTTT
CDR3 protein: CSAREQDRPYSNQPQHF

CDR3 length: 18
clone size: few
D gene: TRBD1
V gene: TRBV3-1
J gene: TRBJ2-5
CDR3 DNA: TGTGCCAGCAGCCACCCCAACTCCGGACAGGGGACGCCCCAGACCCAGTACTTC
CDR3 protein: CASSHPNSGQGTPQTQYF

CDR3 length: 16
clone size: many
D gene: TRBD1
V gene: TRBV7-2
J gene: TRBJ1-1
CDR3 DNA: TGTGCCAGCAGCTCCAACAGGGGATCGGTGAACACTGAAGCTTTCTTT
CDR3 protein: CASSSNRGSVNTEAFF

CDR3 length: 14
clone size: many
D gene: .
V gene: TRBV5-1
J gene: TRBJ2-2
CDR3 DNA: TGCGCCAGCAGCTCTGGGGCGAACACCGGGGAGCTGTTTTTT
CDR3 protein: CASSSGANTGELFF

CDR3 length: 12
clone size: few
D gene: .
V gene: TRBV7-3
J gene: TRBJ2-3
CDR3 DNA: TGTGCCAGCAGCTCTTCTGGAGATACGCAGTATTTT
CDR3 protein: CASSSSGDTQYF

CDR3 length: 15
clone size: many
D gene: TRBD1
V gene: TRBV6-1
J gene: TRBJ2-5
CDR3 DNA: TGTGCCAGCAGTGCCAGAGGGGGCCATCAAGAGACCCAGTACTTC
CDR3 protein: CASSARGGHQETQYF

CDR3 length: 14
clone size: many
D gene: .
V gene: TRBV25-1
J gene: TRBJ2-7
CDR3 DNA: TGTGCCAGCAGTGAGCACAGGGAACCCTACGAGCAGTACTTC
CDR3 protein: CASSEHREPYEQYF

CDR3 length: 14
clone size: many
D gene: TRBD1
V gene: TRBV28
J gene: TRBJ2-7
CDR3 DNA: TGCGCCAGCAGGACCGGGACAGGGGGCCTCGAGCAGTACTTC
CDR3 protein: CASRTGTGGLEQYF

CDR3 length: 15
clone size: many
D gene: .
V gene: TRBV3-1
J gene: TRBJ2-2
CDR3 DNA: TGTGCCAGCAGCCAGTCCTTAGTTGCCACCGGGGAGCTGTTTTTT
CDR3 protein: CASSQSLVATGELFF

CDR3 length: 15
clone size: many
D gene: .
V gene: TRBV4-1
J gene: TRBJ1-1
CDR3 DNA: TGCGCCAGCAGCCAAGAAAGCGCTGGGAACACTGAAGCTTTCTTT
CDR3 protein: CASSQESAGNTEAFF

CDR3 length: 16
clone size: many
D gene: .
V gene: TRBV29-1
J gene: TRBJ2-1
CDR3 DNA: TGCAGCGTTGAAGATCCTACAGGGCGCTCCTACAATGAGCAGTTCTTC
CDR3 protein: CSVEDPTGRSYNEQFF

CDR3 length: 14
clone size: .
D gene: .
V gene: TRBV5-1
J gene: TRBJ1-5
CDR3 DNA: TGCGCCAGCAGCCTCAGGTCGGGTAATCAGCCCCAGAATTTT
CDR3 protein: CASSLRSGNQPQNF

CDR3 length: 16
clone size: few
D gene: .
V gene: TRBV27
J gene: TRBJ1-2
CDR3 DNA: TGTGCCAGCAGTTGGGCTCGGGCACTAAGCTTCTATGGCTACACCTTC
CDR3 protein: CASSWARALSFYGYTF

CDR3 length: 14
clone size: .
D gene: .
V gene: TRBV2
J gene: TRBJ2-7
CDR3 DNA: TGTGCCAGCAGTGATCAACAGGATGACTACGAGCAGTACTTC
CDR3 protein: CASSDQQDDYEQYF

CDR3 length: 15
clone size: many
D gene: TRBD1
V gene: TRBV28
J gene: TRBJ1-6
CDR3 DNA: TGTGCCAGCAGTTTAGGGACAGGCTATAATTCACCCCTCAACTTT
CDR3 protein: CASSLGTGYNSPLNF

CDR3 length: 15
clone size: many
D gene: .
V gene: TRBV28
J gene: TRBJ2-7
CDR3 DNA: TGTGCCAGCAGCGTGACACCCAGGGGTTCCTACGAGCAGTACTTC
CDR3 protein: CASSVTPRGSYEQYF

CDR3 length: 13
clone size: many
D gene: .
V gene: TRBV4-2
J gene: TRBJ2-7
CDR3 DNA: TGTGCCAGCTCCAACGGGGAAACCTACGAGCAGTACTTC
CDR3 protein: CASSNGETYEQYF

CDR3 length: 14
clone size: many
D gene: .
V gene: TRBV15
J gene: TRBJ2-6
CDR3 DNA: TGTGCCACCCAAGGTCCCCTGGAAGCCAACGTCCTGACTTTC
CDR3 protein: CATQGPLEANVLTF

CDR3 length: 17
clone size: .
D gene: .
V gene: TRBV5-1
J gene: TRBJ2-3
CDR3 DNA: TGCGCCAGCAGACTGGCGGGTGTTATAGTTAGCACAGATACGCAGTATTTT
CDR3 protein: CASRLAGVIVSTDTQYF

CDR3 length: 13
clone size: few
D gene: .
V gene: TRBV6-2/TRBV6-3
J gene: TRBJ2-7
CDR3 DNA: TGTGCCAGCACCTTTGGACGGTACTACGAGCAGTACTTC
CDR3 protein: CASTFGRYYEQYF

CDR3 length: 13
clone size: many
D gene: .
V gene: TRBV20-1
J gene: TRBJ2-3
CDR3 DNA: TGCAGTGCTATGCGAGGGCCCACAGATACGCAGTATTTT
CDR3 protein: CSAMRGPTDTQYF

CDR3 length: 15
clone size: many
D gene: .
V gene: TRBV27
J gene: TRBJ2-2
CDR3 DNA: TGTGCCAGCAGTTTAGAGGGGCTGGGCACCGGGGAGCTGTTTTTT
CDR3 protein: CASSLEGLGTGELFF

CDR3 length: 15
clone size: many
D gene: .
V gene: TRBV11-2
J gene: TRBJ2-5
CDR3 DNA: TGTGCCAGCAGCTTAGTTCCCAGGGGACAAGAGACCCAGTACTTC
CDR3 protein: CASSLVPRGQETQYF

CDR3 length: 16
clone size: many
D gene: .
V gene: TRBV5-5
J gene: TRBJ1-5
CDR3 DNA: TGTGCCAGCAGCTTGGCGGTGACCTCTAGCAATCAGCCCCAGCATTTT
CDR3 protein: CASSLAVTSSNQPQHF

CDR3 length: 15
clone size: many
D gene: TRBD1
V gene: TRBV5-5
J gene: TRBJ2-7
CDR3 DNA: TGTGCCAGCAGCTTAGATTCGACAGGGGAGTACGAGCAGTACTTC
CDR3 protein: CASSLDSTGEYEQYF

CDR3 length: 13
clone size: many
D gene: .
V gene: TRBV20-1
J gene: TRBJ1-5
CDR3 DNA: TGCAGTGCTGACGCGGGGGGAAATCAGCCCCAGCATTTT
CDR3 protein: CSADAGGNQPQHF

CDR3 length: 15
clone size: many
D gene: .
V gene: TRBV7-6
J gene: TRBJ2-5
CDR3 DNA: TGTGCCAGCAGCTTAGACAGTGGGTTGGGAGAGACCCAGTACTTC
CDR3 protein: CASSLDSGLGETQYF

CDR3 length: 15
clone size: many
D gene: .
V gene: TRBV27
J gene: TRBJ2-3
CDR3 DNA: TGTGCCAGCAGTCCACCTCTTTACAGGACAGATACGCAGTATTTT
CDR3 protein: CASSPPLYRTDTQYF

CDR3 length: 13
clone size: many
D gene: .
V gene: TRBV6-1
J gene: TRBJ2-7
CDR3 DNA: TGTGCCAGCACCTCGGGGGTCGCGTTGAGGCAGTACTTC
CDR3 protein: CASTSGVALRQYF

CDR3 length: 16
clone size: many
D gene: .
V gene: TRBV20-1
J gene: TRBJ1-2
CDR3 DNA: TGCAGTGCTAGAGGCTGGAGGGAGGAGTCTAACTATGGCTACACCTTC
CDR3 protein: CSARGWREESNYGYTF

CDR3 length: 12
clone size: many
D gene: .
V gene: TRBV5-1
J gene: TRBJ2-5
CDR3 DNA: TGCGCCAGCAGAGAACAACAAGAGACCCAGTACTTC
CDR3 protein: CASREQQETQYF

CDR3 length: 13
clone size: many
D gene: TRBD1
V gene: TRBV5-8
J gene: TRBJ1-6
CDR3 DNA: TGTGCCAGCATCGACAGGGCGGGTTCACCCCTCCACTTT
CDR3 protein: CASIDRAGSPLHF

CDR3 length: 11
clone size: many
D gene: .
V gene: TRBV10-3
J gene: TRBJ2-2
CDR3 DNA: TGTGCCACCGGAAACACCGGGGAGCTGTTTTTT
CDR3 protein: CATGNTGELFF

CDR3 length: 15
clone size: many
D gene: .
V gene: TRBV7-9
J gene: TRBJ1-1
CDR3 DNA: TGTGCCAGCAGCTTCTACCTCGGGGAGGGCACTGAAGCTTTCTTT
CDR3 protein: CASSFYLGEGTEAFF

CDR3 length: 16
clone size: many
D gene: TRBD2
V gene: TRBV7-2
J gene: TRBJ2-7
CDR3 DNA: TGTGCCAGCAGCTTATTAGCGGGGGCGAGCTCCTACGAGCAGTACTTC
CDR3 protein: CASSLLAGASSYEQYF

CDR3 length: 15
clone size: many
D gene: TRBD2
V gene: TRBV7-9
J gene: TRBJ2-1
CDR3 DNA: TGTGCCAGCAGCCCTATAGCGGGAGGGCCCAATGAGCAGTTCTTC
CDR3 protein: CASSPIAGGPNEQFF

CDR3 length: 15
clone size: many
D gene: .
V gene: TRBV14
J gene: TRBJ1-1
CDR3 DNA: TGTGCCAGCAGCCGCTCAGGGGCAGGGGTGACTGAAGCTTTCTTT
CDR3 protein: CASSRSGAGVTEAFF

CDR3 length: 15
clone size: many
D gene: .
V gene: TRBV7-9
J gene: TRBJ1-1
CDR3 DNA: TGTGCCAGCAGCTTAGGAGGGTTGGCGAAGACTGAAGCTTTCTTT
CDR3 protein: CASSLGGLAKTEAFF

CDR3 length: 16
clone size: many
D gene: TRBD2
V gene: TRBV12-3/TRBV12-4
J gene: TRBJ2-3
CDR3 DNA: TGTGCCAGCAGGACCGGGACTAGCGGGATCACAGATACGCAGTATTTT
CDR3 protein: CASRTGTSGITDTQYF

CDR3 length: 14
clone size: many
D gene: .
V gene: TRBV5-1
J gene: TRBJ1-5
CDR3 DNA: TGCGCCAGCAGCTTGGGTCAGGGTGATCAGCCCCAGCATTTT
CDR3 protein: CASSLGQGDQPQHF

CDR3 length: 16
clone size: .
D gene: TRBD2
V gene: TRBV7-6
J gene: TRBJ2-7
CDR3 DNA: TGTGCCAGCAGCTTAAATGGGGAGGGGATATCCTACGAGCAGTACTTC
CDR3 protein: CASSLNGEGISYEQYF

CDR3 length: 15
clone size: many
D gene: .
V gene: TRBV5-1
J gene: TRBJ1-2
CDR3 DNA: TGCGCCAGCAGCTTGGATCAGGGGCGCAACTATGGCTACACCTTC
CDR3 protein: CASSLDQGRNYGYTF

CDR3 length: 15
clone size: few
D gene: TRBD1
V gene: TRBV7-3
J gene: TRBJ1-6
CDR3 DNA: TGTGCCAGCAGCTTAAGGGCCACAGGGGATTCACCCCTCCACTTT
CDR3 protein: CASSLRATGDSPLHF

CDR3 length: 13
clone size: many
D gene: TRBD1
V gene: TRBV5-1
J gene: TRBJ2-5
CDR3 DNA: TGCGCCAGCAGCGGGGACAGTCAAGAGACCCAGTACTTC
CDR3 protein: CASSGDSQETQYF

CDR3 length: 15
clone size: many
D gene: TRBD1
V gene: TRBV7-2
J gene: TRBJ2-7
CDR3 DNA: TGTGCCAGCAACTCTCCGGGACAGGGTATCGACGAGCAGTACTTC
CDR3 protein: CASNSPGQGIDEQYF

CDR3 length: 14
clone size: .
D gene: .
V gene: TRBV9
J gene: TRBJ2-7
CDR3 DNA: TGTGCCAGCAGCGTAGAGTCAGGGGGGATGGAGCAGTACTTC
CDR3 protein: CASSVESGGMEQYF

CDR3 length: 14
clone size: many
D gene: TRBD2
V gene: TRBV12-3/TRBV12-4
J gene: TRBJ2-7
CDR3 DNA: TGTGCCAGCAGCTGGGACTATCAAACCTACGAGCAGTACTTC
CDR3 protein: CASSWDYQTYEQYF

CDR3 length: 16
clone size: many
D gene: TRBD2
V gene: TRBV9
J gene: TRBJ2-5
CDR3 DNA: TGTGCCAGCAGCAAAGACGCTAGCGGAACCCAAGAGACCCAGTACTTC
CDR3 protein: CASSKDASGTQETQYF

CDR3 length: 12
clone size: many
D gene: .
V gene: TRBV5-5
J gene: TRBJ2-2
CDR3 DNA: TGTGCCAGCTTCGGGGGATCCGGGGAGCTGTTTTTT
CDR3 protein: CASFGGSGELFF

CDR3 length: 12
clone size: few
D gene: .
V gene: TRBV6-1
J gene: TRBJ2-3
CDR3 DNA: TGTGCCAGCAGTGAACGGGGGCTCGTGGTGGATTTT
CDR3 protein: CASSERGLVVDF

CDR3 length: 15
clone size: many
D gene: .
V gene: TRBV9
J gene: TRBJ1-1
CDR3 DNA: TGTGCCAGCAGCCCATGGTGGGGTGAGAACACTGAAGCTTTCTTT
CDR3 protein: CASSPWWGENTEAFF

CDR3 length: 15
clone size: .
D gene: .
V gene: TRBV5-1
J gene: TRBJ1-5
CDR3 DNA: TGCGCCAGCAGCCCCCGGTCGGGAACGTATCAGCCCCAGCATTTT
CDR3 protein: CASSPRSGTYQPQHF

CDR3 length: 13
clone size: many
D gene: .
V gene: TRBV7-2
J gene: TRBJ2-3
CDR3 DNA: TGTGCCAGCAGCTTAGTTATGACAGATACGCAGTATTTT
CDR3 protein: CASSLVMTDTQYF